The clone carrying this TCR beta chain was seen more than once but under ten times. Its target is unknown. This entry belongs to a study of beta chain features in type 1 diabetes. Regarding the study as a whole: Insertion counts at VDJ junctions were lower in type 1 diabetes patients, who also showed more deletions there. PCR could preferentially amplify shorter templates, alike in patients and controls.

One heparinised blood draw averaging about 116 mL was given by each donor. Every bit of the isolated RNA underwent reverse transcription, so sequencing read expressed TCRB transcripts. Some 4 million reads on average were seen across naive, central memory and regulatory T cell samples. Assay used: immunoSEQ multiplex PCR; TCRdb lists only in-frame clones, some missing. The table includes under 250,000 clones, about 14% detected once. With V trimmed by 5 bases and J by 4 bases, 6 bases remained unmatched. CDR3 size: 15 residues. Germline lookup yields CDR1 SEHNR and CDR2 FQNEAQ (reference sequence). This chain joins TRBV7-9 and TRBJ1-5; TRBD1 agrees at 9 bases. The sequenced sample consisted of naive CD4+ T cells from blood. The sequence was obtained from a woman aged 40 to 50 in good health. CDR3 amino acids: CASSGGQGHNQPQHF. CDR3 DNA: TGTGCCAGCAGCGGGGGACAGGGCCATAATCAGCCCCAGCATTTT.